This TCR beta chain is from a study of OX40 agonist ivuxolimab in advanced cancers. Germline lookup yields CDR1 SGDLS and CDR2 YYNGEE. The CDR3 has 13 amino acids. The V and J ends lost 0 bases and 5 bases respectively, with 8 bases between them. The data were produced by immunoSEQ multiplex PCR, yet TCRdb's version contains in-frame clones alone and is incomplete. The table lists 62,000 or so clones, about 89% of them singletons. The specimen comprised CD4+ or CD8+ T cells sorted from blood, sampled in a trial of the OX40 agonist ivuxolimab. The clonotype was recovered from an adult with an advanced solid tumor such as melanoma, head and neck, liver or kidney cancer. The rearrangement uses TRBV9 and TRBJ2-5; D not resolved. CDR3 in amino acids: CASSVVWRETQYF. The CDR3, as DNA: TGTGCCAGCAGCGTAGTGTGGCGTGAGACCCAGTACTTC.